The sequence of this T cell receptor (beta chain) was determined in a study of OX40 agonist ivuxolimab in advanced cancers. Study observations and caveats: Averaged across samples, CD8+ T cells carried more expanded clones than CD4+ did. What antigens the expanded peripheral T cells recognized was never established. With doses of 0.1 to 3.0 mg/kg, CD4+ and CD8+ blood T cells had undergone clonal expansion by week 6.

The method was immunoSEQ multiplex PCR; TCRdb's version includes in-frame clones alone and lacks a portion of them. Of about 90,000 clones detected, under 95% appear once; the ten largest clones hold 0.33%. V was clipped by 6 bases and J by 6 bases; unmatched bases: 10. This CDR3 has 15 residues. From germline, CDR1 is MNHNY and CDR2 SVGAGI (reference sequence). As for this clone: What it recognizes is unknown.

With baseline, cycle 4 day 1, and cycle 7 day 1 as timepoints, blood was sampled. The chain employs TRBV6-6 and TRBJ2-2; 7 positions match TRBD2. Material: CD4+ or CD8+ T cells sorted from blood, obtained in a trial of the OX40 agonist ivuxolimab. This TCR derives from an adult with an advanced solid tumor such as melanoma, head and neck, liver or kidney cancer. CDR3 loop: CASRDRGRAPGELFF. In DNA form, the CDR3 reads TGTGCCAGCAGAGACCGGGGGAGGGCCCCCGGGGAGCTGTTTTTT.